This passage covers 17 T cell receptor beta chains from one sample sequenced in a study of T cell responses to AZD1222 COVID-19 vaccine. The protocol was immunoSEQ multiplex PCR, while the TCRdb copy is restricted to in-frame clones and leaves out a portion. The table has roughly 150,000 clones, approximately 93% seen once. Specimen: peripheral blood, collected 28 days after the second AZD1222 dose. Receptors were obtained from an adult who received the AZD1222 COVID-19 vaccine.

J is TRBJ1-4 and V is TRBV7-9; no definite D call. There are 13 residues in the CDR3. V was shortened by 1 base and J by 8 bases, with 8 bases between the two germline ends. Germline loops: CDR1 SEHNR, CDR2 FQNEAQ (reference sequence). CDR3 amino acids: CASSLVGSEKLFF. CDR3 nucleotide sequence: TGTGCCAGCAGCTTAGTGGGCAGCGAAAAACTGTTTTTT.

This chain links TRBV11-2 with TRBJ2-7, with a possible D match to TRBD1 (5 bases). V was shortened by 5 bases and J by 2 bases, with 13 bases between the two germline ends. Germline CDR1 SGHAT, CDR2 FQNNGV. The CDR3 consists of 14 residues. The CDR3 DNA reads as TGTGCCAGCAGCCTCGTCCAGGGCCCCTACGAGCAGTACTTC. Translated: CASSLVQGPYEQYF.

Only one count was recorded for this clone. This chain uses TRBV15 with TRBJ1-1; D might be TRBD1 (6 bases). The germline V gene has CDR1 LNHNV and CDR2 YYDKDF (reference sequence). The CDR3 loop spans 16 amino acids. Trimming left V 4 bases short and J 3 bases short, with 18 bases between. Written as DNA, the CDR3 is TGTGCCACCAGCACCCGGACAGTTTGGAGGGACACTGAAGCTTTCTTT. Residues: CATSTRTVWRDTEAFF.

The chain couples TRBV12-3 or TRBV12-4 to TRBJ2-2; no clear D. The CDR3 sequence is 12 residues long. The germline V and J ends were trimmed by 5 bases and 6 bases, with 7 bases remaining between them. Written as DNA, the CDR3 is TGTGCCAGCAGTCTTGGTTCCGGGGAGCTGTTTTTT. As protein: CASSLGSGELFF.

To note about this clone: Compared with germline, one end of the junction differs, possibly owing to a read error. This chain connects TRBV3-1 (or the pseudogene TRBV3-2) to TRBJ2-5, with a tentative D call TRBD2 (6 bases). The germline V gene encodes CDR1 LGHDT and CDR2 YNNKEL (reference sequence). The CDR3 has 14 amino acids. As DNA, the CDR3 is TGCGTATCATCGGGACTCCCGTACCAAGAGACCCAGTACTTC. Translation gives CVSSGLPYQETQYF.

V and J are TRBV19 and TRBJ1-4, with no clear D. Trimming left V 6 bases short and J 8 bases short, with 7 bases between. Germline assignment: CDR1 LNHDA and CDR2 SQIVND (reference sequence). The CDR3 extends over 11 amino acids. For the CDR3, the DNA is TGTGCCAGTAGCCTGCGGGAAAAACTGTTTTTT. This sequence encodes CASSLREKLFF.

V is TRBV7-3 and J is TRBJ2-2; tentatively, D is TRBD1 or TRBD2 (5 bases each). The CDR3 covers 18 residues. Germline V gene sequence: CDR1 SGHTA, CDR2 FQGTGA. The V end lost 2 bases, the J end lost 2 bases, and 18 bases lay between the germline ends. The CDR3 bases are TGTGCCAGCAGCTTAGGTCGGGGCCGGCAGTTTAACACCGGGGAGCTGTTTTTT. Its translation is CASSLGRGRQFNTGELFF.

The CDR3 loop is CASSLAGAGGGNEQFF. CDR3 sequence (DNA): TGTGCCAGCAGCTTAGCTGGAGCGGGGGGCGGTAATGAGCAGTTCTTC. The chain recombines TRBV7-2 with TRBJ2-1; 9 bases match TRBD2. The CDR3 totals 16 residues. The germline CDR1 and CDR2 sequences are SGHTA and FQGNSA. The V segment lost 0 bases and the J segment 7 bases; nucleotides outside the gene matches: 7.

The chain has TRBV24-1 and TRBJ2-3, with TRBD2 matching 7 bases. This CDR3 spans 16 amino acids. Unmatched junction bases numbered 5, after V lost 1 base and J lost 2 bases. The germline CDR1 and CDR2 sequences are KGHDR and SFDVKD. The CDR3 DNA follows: TGTGCCACCAGTGATTTCTTAAGCGGGAACACAGATACGCAGTATTTT. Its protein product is CATSDFLSGNTDTQYF.

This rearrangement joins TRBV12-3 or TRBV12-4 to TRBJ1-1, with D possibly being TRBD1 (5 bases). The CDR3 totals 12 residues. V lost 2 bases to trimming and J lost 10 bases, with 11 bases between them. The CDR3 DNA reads TGTGCCAGCAGTTTAATCAGGGTCGTAGCTTTCTTT. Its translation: CASSLIRVVAFF.

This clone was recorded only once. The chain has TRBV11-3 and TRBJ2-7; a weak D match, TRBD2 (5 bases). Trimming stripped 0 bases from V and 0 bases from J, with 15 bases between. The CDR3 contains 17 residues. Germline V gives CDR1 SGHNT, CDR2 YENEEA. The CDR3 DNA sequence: TGTGCCAGCAGCTTAGATGGCCGGGGTGGAGGCTCCTACGAGCAGTACTTC. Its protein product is CASSLDGRGGGSYEQYF.

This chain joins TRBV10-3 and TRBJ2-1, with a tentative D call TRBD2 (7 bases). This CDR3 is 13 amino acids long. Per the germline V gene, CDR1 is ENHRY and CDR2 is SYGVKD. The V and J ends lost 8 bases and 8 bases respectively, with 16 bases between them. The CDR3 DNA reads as TGTGCCATCGGGGGGGACACCAGCGATGAGCAGTTCTTC. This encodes CAIGGDTSDEQFF.

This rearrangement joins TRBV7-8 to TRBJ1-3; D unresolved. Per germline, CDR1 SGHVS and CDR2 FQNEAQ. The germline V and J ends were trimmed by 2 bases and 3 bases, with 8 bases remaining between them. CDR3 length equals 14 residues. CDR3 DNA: TGTGCCAGCAGCTTAAGCCCCCTTGGAAACACCATATATTTT. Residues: CASSLSPLGNTIYF.

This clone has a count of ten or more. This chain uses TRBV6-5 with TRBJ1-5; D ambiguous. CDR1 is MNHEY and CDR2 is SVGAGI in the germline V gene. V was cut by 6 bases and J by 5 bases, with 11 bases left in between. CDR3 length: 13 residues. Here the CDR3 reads CASSFDLYQPQHF. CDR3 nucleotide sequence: TGTGCCAGCAGCTTTGACTTATATCAGCCCCAGCATTTT.

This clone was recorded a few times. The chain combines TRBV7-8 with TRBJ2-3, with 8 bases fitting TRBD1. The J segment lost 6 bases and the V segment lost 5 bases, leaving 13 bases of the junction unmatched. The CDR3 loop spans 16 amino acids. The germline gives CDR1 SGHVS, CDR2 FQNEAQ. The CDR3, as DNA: TGTGCCAGCAGCCATTCGGATACAGGGGGTGAGGATACGCAGTATTTT. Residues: CASSHSDTGGEDTQYF. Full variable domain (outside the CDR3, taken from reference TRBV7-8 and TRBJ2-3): GAGVSQSPRYKVAKRGQDVALRCDPISGHVSLFWYQQALGQGPEFLTYFQNEAQLDKSGLPSDRFFAERPEGSVSTLKIQRTQQEDSAVYLCASSHSDTGGEDTQYFGPGTRLTVL.

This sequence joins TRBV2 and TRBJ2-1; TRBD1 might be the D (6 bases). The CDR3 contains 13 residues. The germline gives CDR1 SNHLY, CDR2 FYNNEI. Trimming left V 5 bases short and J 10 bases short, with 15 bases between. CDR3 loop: CASSSGKGVEQFF. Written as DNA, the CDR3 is TGTGCCAGCAGTTCGGGGAAGGGGGTAGAGCAGTTCTTC.

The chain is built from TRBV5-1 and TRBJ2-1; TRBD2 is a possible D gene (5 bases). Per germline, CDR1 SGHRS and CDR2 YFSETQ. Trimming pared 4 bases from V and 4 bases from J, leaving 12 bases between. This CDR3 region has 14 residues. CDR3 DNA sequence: TGCGCCAGCAGCACGGACGGGATTTACAATGAGCAGTTCTTC. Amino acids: CASSTDGIYNEQFF.